The rows below give T cell receptor beta chains drawn from one sample of a study of OX40 agonist ivuxolimab in advanced cancers. Clones were sequenced by immunoSEQ multiplex PCR, and TCRdb holds only the in-frame ones, with some missing. This repertoire shows around 79,000 clones, approximately 85% found once; its top ten account for roughly 4.3%. The sample was CD4+ or CD8+ T cells sorted from blood, taken in a trial of the OX40 agonist ivuxolimab. These TCRs come from an adult with an advanced solid tumor such as melanoma, head and neck, liver or kidney cancer. The CDR3 runs from the conserved cysteine through the conserved F or W. Each record gives: D gene, clone size, V gene, J gene, CDR3 DNA, CDR3 protein. A D gene is named only where the DNA matches it firmly. Clone size is shown for a subset of rows, as once, few, many or a class of expanded clone.

NA	NA	TRBV5-5	TRBJ2-7	TGTGCCAGCAGCTTGATTGGTGAATACGAGCAGTACTTC	CASSLIGEYEQYF
NA	NA	TRBV5-4	TRBJ1-3	TGTGCCAGCAGCTTGGGTCCGGGAAACACCATATATTTT	CASSLGPGNTIYF
NA	NA	TRBV4-2	TRBJ2-3	TGTGCCAGCAGCCGAGACCCCGGGATACTGCAGTATTTT	CASSRDPGILQYF
TRBD2	NA	TRBV5-5	TRBJ2-7	TGTGCCAGCAGCCGCCAGGGCGGACTAGTCGAGCAGTACTTC	CASSRQGGLVEQYF
NA	once	TRBV11-1	TRBJ1-1	TGTGCCAGCAGCTCAGGGGCGGACACTGAAGCTTTCTTT	CASSSGADTEAFF
TRBD1	NA	TRBV5-1	TRBJ1-2	TGCGCCAGCAGCCCAGGGGGTTGGGGGCGTAACTATGGCTACACCTTC	CASSPGGWGRNYGYTF
NA	once	TRBV30	TRBJ2-1	TGTGCCTGGAGACCCCGGGACTTGGGCCAGGAGCAGTTCTTC	CAWRPRDLGQEQFF
TRBD1	NA	TRBV29-1	TRBJ1-2	TGCAGCGTTGCCGGGACAGGGTTGTATGGCTACACCTTC	CSVAGTGLYGYTF
TRBD2	NA	TRBV6-5	TRBJ2-7	TGTGCCAGCAGTTACGGGACTAGCGGGAGATCCTCGGAGCAGTACTTC	CASSYGTSGRSSEQYF
NA	NA	TRBV5-8	TRBJ2-1	TGTGCCAGCAGCCCCCCGGGACTTACGCGTGGTGAGCAGTTCTTC	CASSPPGLTRGEQFF
TRBD2	once	TRBV30	TRBJ2-1	TGTGCCTGGATGGGACTAGCGGGAGGGGATGAGCAGTTCTTC	CAWMGLAGGDEQFF
TRBD1	NA	TRBV5-1	TRBJ2-2	TGCGCCAGCAGCAACCAGGGGGCCGGGGAGCTGTTTTTT	CASSNQGAGELFF
NA	NA	TRBV6-1	TRBJ2-1	TGTGCCAGCACTCGGACCATAGGGACCAGGGAGCAGTTCTTC	CASTRTIGTREQFF
NA	NA	TRBV5-4	TRBJ2-5	TGTGCCAGCAGCCCTGGTAGGGTAACCGGGACTCAAGAGACCCAGTACTTC	CASSPGRVTGTQETQYF
NA	NA	TRBV2	TRBJ2-7	TGTGCCAGCAGTGATTTCGTGGCCGCCTCCTACGAGCAGTACTTC	CASSDFVAASYEQYF
NA	NA	TRBV4-1	TRBJ1-4	TGCGCCAGCAGCCAAGGGGCGGGCAGGGAGACTGAAAAACTGTTTTTT	CASSQGAGRETEKLFF
NA	NA	TRBV7-8	TRBJ2-5	TGTGCCAGCAGCTTAGAAGGGCAGGGTGGTGAGACCCAGTACTTC	CASSLEGQGGETQYF
TRBD2	NA	TRBV2	TRBJ2-5	TGTGCCAGCAGTACTAGGGAGGGAGAGACCCAGTACTTC	CASSTREGETQYF
NA	NA	TRBV19	TRBJ2-6	TGTGCCAGTAGTGGGGCAGGATTCTCTGGGGCCAACGTCCTGACTTTC	CASSGAGFSGANVLTF
TRBD1	NA	TRBV5-6	TRBJ1-5	TGTGCCAGCAGCTTGTCCGGGACAGGGGGCTATCAGCCCCAGCATTTT	CASSLSGTGGYQPQHF
NA	few	TRBV11-3	TRBJ2-3	TGTGCCAGCAGCAAACAGGGATGGTCGCACCTCGGCGGGGATACGCAGTATTTT	CASSKQGWSHLGGDTQYF
TRBD2	NA	TRBV15	TRBJ2-7	TGTGCCACCAGCAGAGATACGGCGACTAGCGGGAGTTGGGGCTACGAGCAGTACTTC	CATSRDTATSGSWGYEQYF
NA	once	TRBV5-6	TRBJ2-7	TGTGCCAGCAGGTTCAGGGGCAGTCATTACGAGCAGTACTTC	CASRFRGSHYEQYF
NA	few	TRBV5-1	TRBJ1-5	TGCGCCAGCAGCTTGGGGCCAGGCCGGAATCAGCCCCAGCATTTT	CASSLGPGRNQPQHF